These 10 T cell receptor beta chains were all obtained from the same sample, sequenced in a study of blood T cells in healthy people across ages. It was with a sample-barcoded 5' primer and a J-beta primer mix that a second PCR of roughly 6 to 12 cycles was run. TCRdb re-analysed the 5' RACE reads in MiXCR, keeping a single row per CDR3 protein. The table has about 1.8 million distinct CDR3 sequences, 40% to 55% seen once. The specimen sequenced was blood. The receptor set was obtained from a middle-aged woman in good health.

The rearrangement uses TRBV7-2 and TRBJ2-5; the D is unclear. From germline, CDR1 is SGHTA and CDR2 FQGNSA. Trimming took 1 base from V and 6 from J, leaving 12 bases between them. The CDR3 totals 14 residues. The CDR3 DNA is TGTGCCAGCAGCTTAGAATCAGTATTAAAGACCCAGTACTTC. Translating gives CASSLESVLKTQYF.

This clonotype was counted only a few times. The rearrangement links TRBV6-1 to TRBJ2-1; TRBD2 matches at 7 bases. The CDR3 runs 16 residues. V lost 5 bases and J lost 0; bases outside the gene matches: 7. Germline V CDR1 and CDR2: MNHNS, SASEGT. The CDR3 loop is CASSPFSGGSYNEQFF. The CDR3 DNA reads as TGTGCCAGCAGTCCCTTTTCGGGGGGCTCCTACAATGAGCAGTTCTTC.

This clonotype was detected only a few times. As DNA, the CDR3 is TGTGCCAGCAGTACATTTTTGGGCACCAAGGGTTTCGGGGCCAACGTCCTGACTTTC. Encoded protein: CASSTFLGTKGFGANVLTF. The V gene is TRBV6-1, the J gene TRBJ2-6, with D unresolved. The length of the CDR3 is 19 residues. Germline CDR1 and CDR2: MNHNS and SASEGT. V was pared by 5 bases and J by 4 bases, with 24 bases between.

This clonotype was seen only a few times. The rearrangement joins TRBV5-1 to TRBJ2-3; D is ambiguous. V was clipped by 4 bases and J by 2 bases, with 11 bases between them. This CDR3 is 14 amino acids long. The germline V gene encodes CDR1 SGHRS and CDR2 YFSETQ. The CDR3 nucleotides read TGCGCCAGCAGCCAAGGCAGGCCCACAGATACGCAGTATTTT. The encoded protein is CASSQGRPTDTQYF.

The rearrangement uses TRBV5-1 and TRBJ2-3; 7 bases map to TRBD1. The trim removed 4 bases at V and 3 bases at J, leaving 8 bases unmatched. This CDR3 comprises 15 residues. Germline V gene data show CDR1 as SGHRS and CDR2 as YFSETQ. The CDR3 nucleotides read TGCGCCAGCAGCGAAGGGGGCGCGAGAACAGATACGCAGTATTTT. Its protein product is CASSEGGARTDTQYF.

The gene calls are TRBV10-1 and TRBJ2-5; no clear D. The CDR3 covers 13 residues. V was clipped by 0 bases and J by 7 bases, with 9 bases between them. CDR1 and CDR2 (germline): WNHNN, SYGVQD (reference sequence). The CDR3 bases are TGCGCCAGCAGTGAGTCGATTGAAGGGACCCAGTACTTC. Translating it yields CASSESIEGTQYF.

This clonotype was picked up a small number of times. The chain recombines TRBV6-1 with TRBJ1-4, with 7 bases fitting TRBD1. Germline V gene lookup returns CDR1 MNHNS and CDR2 SASEGT. V lost 7 bases, J lost 3 bases, and 5 bases stayed unmatched. The CDR3 has 14 residues. The CDR3 reads CASTVDRANEKLFF. The CDR3 DNA sequence: TGTGCCAGCACCGTAGACAGGGCTAATGAAAAACTGTTTTTT.

This chain's CDR3 is CASSLLGSGGSPLHF. Written as DNA, the CDR3 is TGTGCCAGCAGCTTGCTCGGCTCTGGCGGGTCACCCCTCCACTTT. This chain links TRBV5-6 with TRBJ1-6, with unresolved D. Between the trimmed V and J ends, which lost 1 base and 10 bases, there was a span of 15 bases. CDR1 and CDR2 from the germline V gene are SGHDT and YYEEEE. CDR3 length equals 15 residues.

The rearrangement links TRBV20-1 to TRBJ2-1; no definite D call. There are 12 residues in the CDR3. The germline V gene encodes CDR1 DFQATT and CDR2 SNEGSKA (reference sequence). Between the trimmed V and J ends, which lost 3 bases and 3 bases, there was a span of 6 bases. The CDR3 DNA is TGCAGTGCTAGGTTAAGCTACAATGAGCAGTTCTTC. Its protein product is CSARLSYNEQFF.

V and J are TRBV4-1 and TRBJ1-3; D unclear. Trimming removed 1 base from V and 3 bases from J, with 10 bases in between. Looked up from germline, CDR1 is MGHRA and CDR2 is YSYEKL. The CDR3 spans 15 residues. The CDR3 DNA follows: TGCGCCAGCAGCCAAGGCGAGGGAGGTGGAAACACCATATATTTT. This gives the protein CASSQGEGGGNTIYF.